This T cell receptor (beta chain) was captured in a study of blood T cell repertoires in COVID-19. For the study at large: The study drew acute and convalescent COVID-19 samples from the United States, Italy and Spain. Nucleic acid was either cDNA or gDNA, and it came from T cells, B-cell-depleted T cells, or PBMCs.

Sequencing was performed with immunoSEQ multiplex PCR; in TCRdb, only in-frame clones are kept and a portion is missing. Of about 390,000 clones in the sample, 87% are singletons; the top ten hold roughly 9.4%. In germline, CDR1 is SNHLY, CDR2 FYNNEI. The CDR3 loop spans 14 amino acids. The ends lost 6 bases at V and 4 bases at J; junction bases unmatched: 5. Material for sequencing was PBMCs or T cells enriched from blood (not recorded which). This receptor was obtained from a woman in her forties or fifties who had recovered from COVID-19. This chain joins TRBV2 and TRBJ2-7, with 11 bases identical to TRBD2. The CDR3 bases are TGTGCCAGCAGGACGACTAGCGGGGTGTACGAGCAGTACTTC. The encoded protein is CASRTTSGVYEQYF.